This is a list of T cell receptor beta chains from one sample in a study of immune characterization of retroperitoneal liposarcoma. TCRdb itself ran the PCR reads through MiXCR, one entry per CDR3 protein. The data contain several thousand distinct CDR3 sequences, 25% to 30% of them singletons. Sequenced: tumor tissue. Every receptor here comes from a female donor with retroperitoneal liposarcoma. CDR3s leave out the opening cysteine and the closing phenylalanine or tryptophan. The D gene is left open where the match is weak.

J gene	D gene	V gene	CDR3 length	CDR3 protein
TRBJ1-1	-	TRBV12-3/TRBV12-4	16	ASSQVGATDRSHPEAF
TRBJ1-2	-	TRBV6-5	10	ASTSGIYGYT
TRBJ1-2	-	TRBV6-1	10	ASSPQGSGYT
TRBJ2-7	-	TRBV6-1	12	ASSDAGVGYEQY
TRBJ2-4	TRBD1	TRBV6-2/TRBV6-3	13	ASSYGQGDVNIQY
TRBJ2-3	TRBD2	TRBV4-3	16	ASSQSPELALSTDTQY
TRBJ2-1	TRBD2	TRBV6-9	12	ASSSSGGYNEQF
TRBJ1-4	-	TRBV7-8	12	ASSPTETNEKLF
TRBJ1-5	TRBD1	TRBV27	12	ASNPPGGGQPQH
-	-	TRBV12-5	11	ASGLTSYYEQY
TRBJ2-1	TRBD2	TRBV6-1	13	ASRTGAGGTYEQF
TRBJ2-1	-	TRBV7-2	13	ASSSTGWERAEQF
TRBJ2-7	TRBD2	TRBV20-1	13	SARDWASGSYEQY
-	-	TRBV9	11	ASSPTLEGEQY
TRBJ2-1	TRBD2	TRBV11-3	14	ASSRRTSGTYNEQF
TRBJ2-1	-	TRBV6-6	12	ASSRTSEGDEQF
-	TRBD2	TRBV7-2	13	ASSLKPSGTHEQY
TRBJ1-1	-	TRBV6-1	11	ASSESENTEAF
-	-	TRBV6-1	12	ASSEAWGPHEQY
TRBJ1-1	-	TRBV6-5	14	ASSPTRGARGTEAF
TRBJ1-2	-	TRBV6-1	11	ASSAWGALGYT
TRBJ2-4	-	TRBV27	16	ASSLYAPFTGNQNIQY
TRBJ2-3	-	TRBV28	13	ASSPQGAGRDTQY
TRBJ2-1	TRBD2	TRBV20-1	14	SATRGTSGRYNEQF
TRBJ2-3	TRBD2	TRBV27	14	ASSLIASGSTDTQY
TRBJ1-1	-	TRBV9	10	ASSGRAGEAF
TRBJ2-5	TRBD1	TRBV7-2	13	ASSLNRGDRETQY